The 10 T cell receptor beta chains below all came from one sample that was sequenced in a study of patients and donors after allogeneic stem cell transplantation. TCRdb reprocessed the RT-PCR reads with MiXCR, giving one entry per CDR3 protein. There are 150,000 to 200,000 distinct CDR3 sequences in the sample; 35% to 50% occur only once, and approximately 32% lies in the top ten. The sequencing input was blood, either unsorted or a sorted T cell fraction (not recorded which). These TCRs come from a human donor who was either an allogeneic HSCT recipient or a stem cell or donor lymphocyte infusion donor (not recorded which). It is not recorded whose cells these are; they may come from a transplant donor.

This chain connects TRBV7-9 to TRBJ1-1; D gene uncertain. CDR1 and CDR2 (germline): SEHNR, FQNEAQ (reference sequence). This CDR3 is built from 15 residues. Trimming removed 6 bases from V and 6 bases from J, with 20 bases in between. CDR3 sequence: CASSLVGRQDAEAFF. The CDR3 coding sequence is TGTGCCAGCAGTCTAGTGGGTAGGCAGGACGCTGAAGCTTTCTTT.

This chain uses TRBV29-1 with TRBJ1-1; D ambiguous. The V gene's germline CDR1 is SQVTM and CDR2 ANQGSEA. This CDR3 is built from 14 residues. The V gene lost 6 bases and the J gene lost 1 base, with 15 bases spanning the gap. The CDR3 loop reads CSVPSREGNTEAFF. DNA of the CDR3: TGCAGCGTCCCCTCCCGGGAGGGGAACACTGAAGCTTTCTTT.

There are a few counts of this clonotype. This chain links TRBV3-1 with TRBJ2-5; 8 positions match TRBD2. Trimming at V came to 2 bases and at J to 2 bases, leaving 10 bases not matched to a gene. Germline-derived CDR1 and CDR2 are LGHDT and YNNKEL (reference sequence). The CDR3 covers 17 residues. The CDR3 sequence is CASSQTSRLARQETQYF. For the CDR3, the DNA is TGTGCCAGCAGCCAAACCTCTCGACTAGCGAGACAAGAGACCCAGTACTTC.

CDR3 nucleotides: TGTGCCAGCAGCCAAGATGGGAACAGCAATCAGCCCCAGCATTTT. Amino acid sequence: CASSQDGNSNQPQHF. The rearrangement joins TRBV4-2 to TRBJ1-5; D uncertain. The V end was cut by 0 bases, the J end by 1 base, with 7 bases between. Per the germline V gene, CDR1 is LGHNA and CDR2 is YNFKEQ. This CDR3 contains 15 residues.

A few counts support this clonotype. This chain connects TRBV29-1 to TRBJ1-1; D gene unclear. Per the germline V gene, CDR1 is SQVTM and CDR2 is ANQGSEA. The ends were cut back, 3 bases at V and 6 bases at J, with 11 bases in the middle. The length of the CDR3 is 12 residues. The chain's CDR3 is CSVEGNRAEAFF. The DNA of the CDR3 is TGCAGCGTTGAGGGGAATCGCGCTGAAGCTTTCTTT.

This chain joins TRBV12-3 or TRBV12-4 and TRBJ2-7; D is possibly TRBD2 (5 bases). The CDR3 has 13 amino acids. V gave up 5 bases and J gave up 5 bases, with 13 bases separating them. CDR3 DNA sequence: TGTGCCAGCAGTCTACCGGGAACGAACGAGCAGTACTTC. It codes for CASSLPGTNEQYF.

The V and J genes are TRBV5-1 and TRBJ2-6; 7 nucleotides agree with TRBD1. Per germline, CDR1 SGHRS and CDR2 YFSETQ. The trim removed 3 bases at V and 4 bases at J, leaving 10 bases unmatched. The CDR3 runs 17 residues. CDR3 residues: CASSSTGKISGANVLTF. The CDR3 DNA reads as TGCGCCAGCAGCTCGACAGGGAAGATTTCCGGGGCCAACGTCCTGACTTTC.

The chain links TRBV12-3 or TRBV12-4 to TRBJ2-3; 7 bases fit TRBD2. CDR3 length: 14 amino acids. V lost 10 bases and J lost 3; bases outside the gene matches: 10. CDR3 sequence (DNA): TGTGCCATCTCGAGCGGGATACGGACAGATACGCAGTATTTT. This gives the protein CAISSGIRTDTQYF.

This chain uses TRBV30 with TRBJ2-7, with TRBD1 as a possible D gene (6 bases). V shed 3 bases and J shed 1 base, with 13 bases lying between them. The CDR3 covers 14 residues. Germline V gene sequence: CDR1 GTSNPN, CDR2 SVGIG (reference sequence). The CDR3, as DNA: TGTGCCTGGAGCATACAGGGACCTTCCTACGAGCAGTACTTC. Its translation: CAWSIQGPSYEQYF. The full variable domain, its missing parts supplied by reference TRBV30 and TRBJ2-7, is SQTIHQWPATLVQPVGSPLSLECTVEGTSNPNLYWYRQAAGRGLQLLFYSVGIGQISSEVPQNLSASRPQDRQFILSSKKLLLSDSGFYLCAWSIQGPSYEQYFGPGTRLTVT.

The V call is TRBV30, the J call TRBJ2-7; 9 bases match TRBD1. Per the germline V gene, CDR1 is GTSNPN and CDR2 is SVGIG (reference sequence). The CDR3 runs 14 residues. V gave up 7 bases and J gave up 7 bases; unmatched junction bases: 14. CDR3 in amino acids: CASRNSGQGGEQYF. The CDR3 DNA is TGTGCCTCCCGGAATTCGGGACAGGGAGGGGAGCAGTACTTC.